This T cell receptor beta chain was obtained from a study of tumor and adjacent non-tumor tissue in lung cancer. Regarding the study as a whole: Normal lung showed higher cumulative top 100 clone frequency than tumor.

A modified ARM-PCR protocol with three rounds of nested PCR amplified TCRbeta. Each CDR3 protein is one row after TCRdb ran MiXCR on the multiplex PCR reads. This table has 90,000 to 110,000 distinct CDR3 sequences, about 65% appearing once. No cell sorting was done before RNA was extracted from the tissue. The normal lung tissue was taken more than 3 cm from the tumor edge. The germline V gene encodes CDR1 SNHLY and CDR2 FYNNEI. The V segment lost 8 bases and the J segment 1 base; nucleotides outside the gene matches: 0. The CDR3 covers 13 residues. This clonotype was found many times. What it binds is not known.

The source is a man aged 60 to 69 with non-small cell lung cancer. The specimen sequenced was distant non-tumor lung tissue. The V call is TRBV2, the J call TRBJ2-2; 8 positions agree with TRBD1. CDR3 sequence reads: CASGTGNTGELFF. The DNA for the CDR3 is TGTGCCAGCGGGACAGGGAACACCGGGGAGCTGTTTTTT.